This is a list of T cell receptor beta chains from one sample in a study of blood T cell repertoires in COVID-19. This table comes from immunoSEQ multiplex PCR, and its TCRdb copy is limited to in-frame clones, with some not included. Of under 250,000 clones in the sample, around four fifths were seen once. Sequencing used peripheral blood. The source of these receptors is a man in his fifties with active or convalescent COVID-19. CDR3s include the opening cysteine and the closing phenylalanine or tryptophan. D genes are given only for firm matches. Clone size, where shown, is once, few, many, or a class for clones that have expanded.

>.|TRBV28|TRBJ1-1|TRBD1
TGTGCCAGCAGAACAGGGGGGAACACTGAAGCTTTCTTT
CASRTGGNTEAFF
>.|TRBV10-1|TRBJ1-2|TRBD1
TGCGCCAGCAGAGGGGCCTGGGCCGGGGACAGGGGGCAAGGTGCGTGGGGCTATGGCTACACCTTC
CASRGAWAGDRGQGAWGYGYTF
>.|TRBV30|TRBJ1-2|TRBD1
TGTGCCGGGACCTGGCAGGGACAGAAAACGTACTATGGCTACACCTTC
CAGTWQGQKTYYGYTF
>few|TRBV5-1|TRBJ2-7|TRBD2
TGCGCCAGCAGCTTCACTAGCGGCTCCTACGAGCAGTACTTC
CASSFTSGSYEQYF
>.|TRBV18|TRBJ1-3|.
TGTGCCAGCTCACCAAGGGACATTGGAAACACCATATATTTT
CASSPRDIGNTIYF
>.|TRBV4-3|TRBJ2-1|.
TGCGCCAGCAGCCGTGAGGGGGCCTACAATGAGCAGTTCTTC
CASSREGAYNEQFF
>.|TRBV30|TRBJ1-1|.
TGTGCCTGGAGTCAAGTAGAAACTCAAGCTTTCTTT
CAWSQVETQAFF
>many|TRBV19|TRBJ2-5|.
TGTGCCAGTACCCCAGGAGGACAGACCCAAGAGACCCAGTACTTC
CASTPGGQTQETQYF
>few|TRBV30|TRBJ1-2|.
TGTGCCTGGAGCGACGGGATAAACAACTATGGCTACACCTTC
CAWSDGINNYGYTF
>.|TRBV10-3|TRBJ1-5|TRBD1
TGTGCCATCAGTGGAGACAGGGGAGGTCAGCCCCAGCATTTT
CAISGDRGGQPQHF
>.|TRBV5-6|TRBJ2-7|.
TGTGCCAGCAGCTTGGAACTTCTCGCCCCTAACTACGAGCAGTACTTC
CASSLELLAPNYEQYF
>.|TRBV30|TRBJ1-5|.
TGTGCCTGGTGTGGGAGTAGCAATCAGCCCCAGCATTTT
CAWCGSSNQPQHF
>.|TRBV6-5|TRBJ2-1|TRBD2
TGTGCCAGCAGCCCATTAGCGGGGGAGGGGCATGAGCAGTTCTTC
CASSPLAGEGHEQFF
>.|TRBV14|TRBJ2-5|.
TGTGCCAGCAGCCAAACTAAGACCCAGTACTTC
CASSQTKTQYF
>.|TRBV2|TRBJ1-5|TRBD1
TGTGCCAGCAGGCGGGACAGGGGGTTTTATGGCAATCAGCCCCAGCATTTT
CASRRDRGFYGNQPQHF
>few|TRBV7-2|TRBJ1-4|.
TGTGCCAGCAGCTTAGGAGGCGGCGGTGAAAAACTGTTTTTT
CASSLGGGGEKLFF
>.|TRBV3-1/TRBV3-2|TRBJ2-7|TRBD1
TGTGCCAGCAGCCTCTTAAGGGGACAGGGGGCTCAAGAGCAGTACTTC
CASSLLRGQGAQEQYF
>.|TRBV10-1|TRBJ2-3|.
TGCGCCAGCACCCCGGAGAGGTACACAGATACGCAGTATTTT
CASTPERYTDTQYF
>.|TRBV19|TRBJ1-5|.
TGTGCCAGTAGGAATACAGGGTGGAGCAATCAGCCCCAGCATTTT
CASRNTGWSNQPQHF
>.|TRBV4-3|TRBJ2-2|.
TGCGCCAGCAGCCAAGATCGAGGGATTGCCGGGGAGCTGTTTTTT
CASSQDRGIAGELFF
>.|TRBV19|TRBJ1-5|.
TGTGCCAGTAGTATAGGGCAGTTTTATCAGCCCCAGCATTTT
CASSIGQFYQPQHF
>.|TRBV5-1|TRBJ1-1|.
TGCGCCAGCAGCCCACAGTCAAACACTGAAGCTTTCTTT
CASSPQSNTEAFF
>.|TRBV25-1|TRBJ2-3|.
TGTGCCAGCAGTGAATATGGGCTAGCCCCCACGCAGTATTTT
CASSEYGLAPTQYF
>.|TRBV5-1|TRBJ2-5|TRBD2
TGCGCCAGCAGCCCTCATATAGCGGGAGGGGAAGAGACCCAGTACTTC
CASSPHIAGGEETQYF
>.|TRBV5-1|TRBJ2-3|.
TGCGCCAGCAGCGGGGGGGCACTGGAAAGCACAGATACGCAGTATTTT
CASSGGALESTDTQYF
>.|TRBV5-1|TRBJ2-7|TRBD2
TGCGCCAGCAGCTCGCCGGGACTAGCGGCACAGTACTTC
CASSSPGLAAQYF
>.|TRBV7-9|TRBJ1-2|.
TGTGCCAGCAGCTTAGAGACATTTACTAACTATGGCTACACCTTC
CASSLETFTNYGYTF
>.|TRBV6-5|TRBJ2-7|TRBD1
TGTGCCAGCACCGGGACAGGGCTCCACGAGCAGTACTTC
CASTGTGLHEQYF
>.|TRBV7-6|TRBJ1-4|.
TGTGCCAGCAGCCCGTCGGGGGGTAATGAAAAACTGTTTTTT
CASSPSGGNEKLFF
>few|TRBV7-9|TRBJ1-3|.
TGTGCCAGCAGCTTAGGCGGCACAGGAAACACCATATATTTT
CASSLGGTGNTIYF
>.|TRBV5-8|TRBJ1-4|.
TGTGCCAGCAGGTCAGACAGCGAAAAACTGTTTTTT
CASRSDSEKLFF
>.|TRBV30|TRBJ1-2|.
TGTGCCTGGAGTGTACAGGCTAGTTATGGCTACACCTTC
CAWSVQASYGYTF
>.|TRBV3-1/TRBV3-2|TRBJ1-1|.
TGTGCCAGCAGCCAAGGGACGGAGGCTAACGCTTTCTTT
CASSQGTEANAFF
>.|TRBV11-3|TRBJ2-1|.
TGTGCCAGCAGTCTGGGCCCCAGCTCCTACAATGAGCAGTTCTTC
CASSLGPSSYNEQFF
>.|TRBV19|TRBJ1-5|TRBD1
TGTGCCAGTAGAGAGAAGGGGACAGGGAATCAGCCCCAGCATTTT
CASREKGTGNQPQHF
>.|TRBV5-1|TRBJ1-2|TRBD1
TGCGCCAGCAGCTTGACTTCGCAGGGGGCGGATGGCTACACCTTC
CASSLTSQGADGYTF
>.|TRBV28|TRBJ2-5|TRBD1
TGTGCCAGCAGTTCCGAGACAGGGTGGGGAGAGACCCAGTACTTC
CASSSETGWGETQYF
>.|TRBV28|TRBJ2-1|TRBD2
TGTGCCAGCAGTTTTCGGACTAGCGGATACTACAATGAGCAGTTCTTC
CASSFRTSGYYNEQFF
>.|TRBV12-3/TRBV12-4|TRBJ1-1|.
TGTGCCATCGACCCTAGGGGCACTGAAGCTTTCTTT
CAIDPRGTEAFF
>.|TRBV27|TRBJ2-3|TRBD2
TGTGCCAGCAGTCCCCCGCCGGGACTAGCGGATTCTAGCAACACGCAGTATTTT
CASSPPPGLADSSNTQYF
>once|TRBV11-3|TRBJ2-3|TRBD1
TGTGCCAGCAGCTTAGTAGGGACAGGGGGACCAGATACGCAGTATTTT
CASSLVGTGGPDTQYF
>.|TRBV6-6|TRBJ2-2|.
TGTGCCACGAGCCCCCCGAGGGTGGGCACCGGGGAGCTGTTTTTT
CATSPPRVGTGELFF
>.|TRBV2|TRBJ2-1|TRBD1
TGTGCCAGCAGTTTGACAGGGGGTCTTATCTCCTACAATGAGCAGTTCTTC
CASSLTGGLISYNEQFF
>.|TRBV9|TRBJ1-1|TRBD1
TGTGCCAGCAGCGTTCAGCCGGGACAGGGCGTCGGATTT
CASSVQPGQGVGF
>.|TRBV19|TRBJ1-5|.
TGTGCCAGTAGTGCCCAGGGAGGGGCTTATAGCAATCAGCCCCAGCATTTT
CASSAQGGAYSNQPQHF
>.|TRBV7-9|TRBJ2-1|TRBD2
TGTGCCAGCAGCTTAGCAGCGGGGGGGCAGGATGAGCAGTTCTTC
CASSLAAGGQDEQFF
>.|TRBV19|TRBJ1-2|.
TGTGCCAGTAGTATAGAACAGTTACTCGGCTATGGCTACACCTTC
CASSIEQLLGYGYTF